This TCR beta chain was sequenced for a study of CD8 T cells in ankylosing spondylitis. Study outcomes and limitations: The study looked at matched synovial fluid samples from ankylosing spondylitis patients. Disease-linked clones were reported to be significantly enriched there. A CD8+ phenotype characterized the disease-linked clones, which were relatively rare in peripheral blood. Seemingly characteristic of ankylosing spondylitis blood was a TCR beta motif consisting of several highly homologous variants.

Using quantitative 5'-RACE with molecular barcodes, the authors made TCR beta libraries. TCRdb reprocessed the 5' RACE reads with MiXCR, giving one entry per CDR3 protein. The data hold fewer than 650,000 distinct CDR3 sequences, with roughly 13% observed a single time. V lost 6 bases, J lost 4 bases, and 14 bases lay in between. In germline, CDR1 is DFQATT, CDR2 SNEGSKA (reference sequence). The CDR3 length is 13 residues. Many counts were recorded for this clonotype. Its antigen is undetermined. Sequencing was carried out using blood, either unsorted or a sorted T cell fraction (not recorded which). The TCR comes from a male donor with ankylosing spondylitis. The chain is built from TRBV20-1 and TRBJ2-3; no reliable D call. CDR3 in amino acids: CSAPIESSDTQYF. CDR3 in DNA: TGCAGTGCCCCTATCGAGAGCTCAGATACGCAGTATTTT.